Listed here is a single T cell receptor beta chain. Its cognate antigen is unknown. The sample is drawn from a study of graft-versus-host responses after intestinal transplantation. Study-wide background: Tacrolimus plus steroids were given to all recipients for about three years, preceded by anti-thymocyte globulin induction. Study results and caveats: Elevated graft-versus-host to host-versus-graft clonal ratios in allografts were recorded for patients with graft-donor T cell macrochimerism. GvH clones appeared in recipient marrow, some first in ileum or blood. Early HvG declines after transplant were associated with peak circulating GvH clone levels.

Using immunoSEQ multiplex PCR, the repertoire was profiled, and TCRdb retains in-frame clones only, with some absent. The sample yields around 87,000 clones, about 90% seen once. The sequence came from a human donor who was the organ donor for an intestinal transplant. The source was unstimulated CD8+ T cells sorted from spleen or lymph node cells, collected before transplant.

This CDR3 is CASSETDRAKETQYF. The CDR3 nucleotides are TGTGCCAGCAGTGAGACGGACAGGGCCAAGGAGACCCAGTACTTC. The chain joins TRBV6-1 to TRBJ2-5; 8 nucleotides align to TRBD1. J lost 5 bases, V lost 3 bases, and 8 bases had no gene match. The CDR3 sequence is 15 residues long. Germline V gene sequence: CDR1 MNHNS, CDR2 SASEGT.